What follows describes a single TCR beta chain. Antigen unknown. A junction end diverges from the germline sequence, so it may reflect a read error. Unique-molecular-identifier-tagged TCR beta cDNA libraries were used. MiXCR, run by TCRdb on the PCR reads, gives a single entry per CDR3 protein. The repertoire holds roughly 200,000 distinct CDR3 sequences, with roughly 28% as singletons. This record belongs to a study of post-analysis software for immune sequencing data. In the study overall: Several disease courses (relapsing-remitting, secondary progressive and progressive-relapsing) of multiple sclerosis were included. General study points: The study found TRBV5-6, TRBV5-1 and TRBV20-1 among roughly 5 TRBV segments more frequent in patients than controls.

The CDR3 loop spans 10 amino acids. Per germline, CDR1 SGDLS and CDR2 YYNGEE. This TCR was sampled from a girl under 18 with multiple sclerosis. The sequenced material came from blood. The V and J genes are TRBV9 and TRBJ2-3, with D uncertain. The CDR3 protein is CASSGDTRYF. CDR3 DNA sequence: TGTGCCAGCAGCGGGGATACGCGGTATTTT.